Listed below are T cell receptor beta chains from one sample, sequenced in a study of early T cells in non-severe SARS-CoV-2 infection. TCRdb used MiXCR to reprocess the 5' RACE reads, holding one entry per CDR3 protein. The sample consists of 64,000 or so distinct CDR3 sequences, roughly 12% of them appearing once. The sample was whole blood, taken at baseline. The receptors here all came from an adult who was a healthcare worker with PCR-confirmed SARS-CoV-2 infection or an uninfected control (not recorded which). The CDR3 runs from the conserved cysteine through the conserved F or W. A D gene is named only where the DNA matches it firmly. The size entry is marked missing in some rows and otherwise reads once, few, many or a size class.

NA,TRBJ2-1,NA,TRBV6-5,TGTGCCAGCGCCCTAGTATATCCCTACAATGAGCAGTTCTTC,CASALVYPYNEQFF
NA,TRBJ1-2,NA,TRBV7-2,TGTGCCAGCAGCTTACAGGGGTTAGGTGGCTACACCTTC,CASSLQGLGGYTF
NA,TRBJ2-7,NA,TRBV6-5,TGTGCCAGCAGTTGGGCGGTGTCCTACGAGCAGTACTTC,CASSWAVSYEQYF
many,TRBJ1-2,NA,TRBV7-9,TGTGCCAGCAGCCTACAGGGAGACTATGGCTACACCTTC,CASSLQGDYGYTF
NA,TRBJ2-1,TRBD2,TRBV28,TGTGCCAGCAGCCCCACTAGCGGGAGAGGCAATGAGCAGTTCTTC,CASSPTSGRGNEQFF
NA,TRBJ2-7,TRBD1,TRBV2,TGTGCCAGCAGTGTCCCGGGACAGGGAACGGAAGAGCAGTACTTC,CASSVPGQGTEEQYF
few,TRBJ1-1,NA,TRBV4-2,TGTGCCAGCAGCTTCACAGGGTGGAACACTGAAGCTTTCTTT,CASSFTGWNTEAFF
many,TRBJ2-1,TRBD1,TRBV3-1,TGTGCCAGCAGACCCGGACAGGGGGTCTACAATGAGCAGTTCTTC,CASRPGQGVYNEQFF
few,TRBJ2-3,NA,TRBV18,TGTGCCAGCTCTCAGGCCGGAGATACGCAGTATTTT,CASSQAGDTQYF
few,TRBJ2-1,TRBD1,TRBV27,TGTGCCAGCACCACGAGGGACAGACTTTACAATGAGCAGTTCTTC,CASTTRDRLYNEQFF
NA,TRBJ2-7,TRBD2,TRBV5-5,TGTGCCAGCAGCTCCGGACTAGCGCCGTACGAGCAGTACTTC,CASSSGLAPYEQYF
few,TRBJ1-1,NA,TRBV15,TGTGCCACCAGCAGCATTGTAAAGTCCACTGAAGCTTTCTTT,CATSSIVKSTEAFF
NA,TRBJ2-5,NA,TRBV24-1,TGTGCCACCAGTGATTCGACTTCGTACCAAGAGACCCAGTACTTC,CATSDSTSYQETQYF
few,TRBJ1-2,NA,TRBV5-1,TGCGCCAGCAGCCCCGACACCTATGGCTACACCTTC,CASSPDTYGYTF
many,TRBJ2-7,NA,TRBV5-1,TGCGCCAGCAGCTTGGACGGATACTCCTACGAGCAGTACTTC,CASSLDGYSYEQYF
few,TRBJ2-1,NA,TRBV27,TGTGCCAGCAGTTTATGGGGAGCTTCGTACAATGAGCAGTTCTTC,CASSLWGASYNEQFF
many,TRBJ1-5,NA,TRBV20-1,TGCAGTGCTAGAGATCAGGGCAATCAGCCCCAGCATTTT,CSARDQGNQPQHF
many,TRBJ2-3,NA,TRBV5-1,TGCGCCAGCAGCACTGCGGTGGGGGACAATACGCAGTATTTT,CASSTAVGDNTQYF
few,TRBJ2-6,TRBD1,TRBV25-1,TGTGCCAGCGGGACAGCCAATTCTGGGGCCAACGTCCTGACTTTC,CASGTANSGANVLTF
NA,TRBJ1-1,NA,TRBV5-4,TGTGCCAGCAGCCAACCCGGGGCAGTGGGGACTGAAGCTTTCTTT,CASSQPGAVGTEAFF
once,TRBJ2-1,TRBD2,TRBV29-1,TGCAGCGTTGAAGTTCTAAGCGGGAGGAACAATGAGCAGTTCTTC,CSVEVLSGRNNEQFF
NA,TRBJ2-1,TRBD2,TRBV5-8,TGTGCCAGCAGCTTTGTCAGCGGGGGACACAGCTCCTACAATGAGCAGTTCTTC,CASSFVSGGHSSYNEQFF
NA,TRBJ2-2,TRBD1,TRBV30,TGTGCCTGGAGTGTACTTGACAGGGGATTCTCCGGGGAGCTGTTTTTT,CAWSVLDRGFSGELFF
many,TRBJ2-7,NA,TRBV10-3,TGTGCCATCAGTGATTTTGGAATCACCTACGAGCAGTACTTC,CAISDFGITYEQYF
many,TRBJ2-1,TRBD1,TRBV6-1,TGTGCCAGCAGTGCCACAGGGGGAGGATACAATGAGCAGTTCTTC,CASSATGGGYNEQFF
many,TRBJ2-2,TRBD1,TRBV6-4,TGTGCCAGCAGTAGAGGACAGGGGGCAACCGGGGAGCTGTTTTTT,CASSRGQGATGELFF
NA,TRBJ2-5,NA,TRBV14,TGTGCCAGCAGCCAAGATTACACCGGCGGGACCCAGTACTTC,CASSQDYTGGTQYF
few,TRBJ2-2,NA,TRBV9,TGTGCCAGCAGCGAAATCGGGGAGCTGTTTTTT,CASSEIGELFF
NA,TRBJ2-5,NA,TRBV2,TGTGCCAGCACCATCCAACCAGGAGAGACCCAGTACTTC,CASTIQPGETQYF
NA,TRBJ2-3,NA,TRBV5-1,TGCGCCAGCAGCCCTATAGACACGCTCACAGATACGCAGTATTTT,CASSPIDTLTDTQYF
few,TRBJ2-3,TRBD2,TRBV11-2,TGTGCCAGCAGCCCAACAGCGGGAGTCCCCACAGATACGCAGTATTTT,CASSPTAGVPTDTQYF
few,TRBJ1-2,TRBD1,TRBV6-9,TGTGCCAGCAGTTATTCAGGGACAGGGGGCGAATCTAACTATGGCTACACCTTC,CASSYSGTGGESNYGYTF
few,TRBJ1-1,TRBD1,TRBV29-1,TGCAGCGCTCGGACAGGGAGATACACTGAAGCTTTCTTT,CSARTGRYTEAFF
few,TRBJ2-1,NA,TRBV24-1,TGTGCCACCAGTGATGTGAGCTTCTCCTACAATGAGCAGTTCTTC,CATSDVSFSYNEQFF
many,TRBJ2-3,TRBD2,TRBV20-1,TGCAGTGCTAGACTAGCGGCAACTAGCACAGATACGCAGTATTTT,CSARLAATSTDTQYF
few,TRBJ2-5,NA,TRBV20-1,TGCAGTGCTAGGGAAACTACAGAGACCCAGTACTTC,CSARETTETQYF